These 11 T cell receptor beta chains came from one sample sequenced in a study of CD8+CD57+ T cells in acquired aplastic anemia. Patients sequenced had flow cytometry evidence of CD8+CD57+ cell expansion. Profiles of TCR beta VDJ and CDR3 were generated from a genomic DNA template. TCRdb analysed the reads with MiXCR anew, one entry per CDR3 protein. The sample shows hundreds of thousands of distinct CDR3 sequences, approximately 58% of them seen only once. The sample comprised sorted CD4+, CD8+, or CD8+CD57+ T cells (not recorded which) from PBMCs. The receptors here all came from a human donor with aplastic anemia.

The chain employs TRBV7-8 and TRBJ2-1; 7 positions match TRBD2. Per germline, CDR1 SGHVS and CDR2 FQNEAQ. The CDR3 has 14 residues. V shed 7 bases and J 6 bases; nucleotides not matched to a gene: 9. The CDR3 loop reads CASTTGGVLNEQFF. For the CDR3, the DNA is TGTGCCAGCACCACTGGGGGGGTCCTCAATGAGCAGTTCTTC.

V is TRBV7-3 and J is TRBJ2-5, with TRBD2 matching 7 bases. Per germline, CDR1 SGHTA and CDR2 FQGTGA. This CDR3 has 15 residues. V shed 6 bases, J shed 3 bases, and the junction held 10 bases outside the gene matches. CDR3 loop: CASSHPRAGEETQYF. DNA of the CDR3: TGTGCCAGCAGTCATCCTCGGGCGGGAGAAGAGACCCAGTACTTC.

This clonotype was counted a few times. This chain connects TRBV29-1 to TRBJ1-6; 7 nucleotides line up with TRBD1. Germline loops: CDR1 SQVTM, CDR2 ANQGSEA. CDR3 length: 12 residues. V lost 5 bases, J lost 10 bases, and 5 bases stayed unmatched. CDR3 region: CSVRQGESPLHF. CDR3 in DNA: TGCAGCGTTCGGCAGGGGGAATCACCCCTCCACTTT.

The chain combines TRBV18 with TRBJ2-3; 11 nucleotides line up with TRBD2. Germline V gene lookup returns CDR1 KGHSH and CDR2 LQKENI. The CDR3 is made up of 17 amino acids. V lost 0 bases and J lost 4; bases outside the gene matches: 6. The CDR3 region has the DNA TGTGCCAGCTCACCACCCGGAGGGACTAGCGGCTCAGATACGCAGTATTTT. Translated: CASSPPGGTSGSDTQYF.

In this sample, this clonotype turned up once. CDR3 protein: CSADSASGGTDTQYF. DNA for the CDR3: TGCAGTGCTGACTCAGCTAGCGGGGGCACAGATACGCAGTATTTT. The chain joins TRBV20-1 to TRBJ2-3, with TRBD2 matching 9 bases. The germline V gene encodes CDR1 DFQATT and CDR2 SNEGSKA (reference sequence). Trimming cost V 5 bases and J 1 base; bases outside gene matches: 7. The CDR3 has 15 amino acids.

V is TRBV7-8 and J is TRBJ1-5; D remains ambiguous. Germline V lookup: CDR1 SGHVS, CDR2 FQNEAQ. This CDR3 contains 15 residues. V was shortened by 4 bases and J by 3 bases, with 13 bases between the two germline ends. This CDR3 reads CASSSSAVTNQPQHF. CDR3 DNA: TGTGCCAGCAGCTCGTCAGCAGTGACCAATCAGCCCCAGCATTTT. The full variable domain, completed using reference TRBV7-8 and TRBJ1-5, is GAGVSQSPRYKVAKRGQDVALRCDPISGHVSLFWYQQALGQGPEFLTYFQNEAQLDKSGLPSDRFFAERPEGSVSTLKIQRTQQEDSAVYLCASSSSAVTNQPQHFGDGTRLSIL.

The rearrangement uses TRBV11-2 and TRBJ1-3; TRBD1 is a possible D gene (5 bases). V lost 3 bases and J lost 1, with 13 bases in between. Germline lookup yields CDR1 SGHAT and CDR2 FQNNGV. This CDR3 spans 16 amino acids. CDR3 in amino acids: CASSFGGPSSGNTIYF. CDR3 sequence (DNA): TGTGCCAGCAGCTTCGGGGGTCCGTCTTCTGGAAACACCATATATTTT.

Remarks on this clonotype: One end of the junction does not line up with germline, which may come from a read error. The chain links TRBV7-3 to TRBJ2-5; tentatively, D is TRBD1 (6 bases). Per the germline V gene, CDR1 is SGHTA and CDR2 is FQGTGA. The CDR3 length is 9 residues. CDR3 sequence: CASSLYQGF. DNA for the CDR3: TGTGCCAGCAGCTTATACCAGGGGTTC.

In its sample, this clonotype was seen a few times. This may stem from a read error, because a much larger clone lies one nucleotide away. The V call is TRBV9, the J call TRBJ2-2; perhaps TRBD2 as D (6 bases). CDR3 length: 17 amino acids. The germline CDR1 and CDR2 sequences are SGDLS and YYNGEE. V was clipped by 0 bases and J by 6 bases, with 18 bases between them. The CDR3 here is CASSVASGPRYAGELFF. CDR3 sequence (DNA): TGTGCCAGCAGCGTAGCCAGCGGGCCTAGGTACGCCGGGGAGCTGTTTTTT.

The chain couples TRBV7-2 to TRBJ2-3; 14 bases are a match to TRBD2. Trimming took 5 bases from V and 2 from J; bases not matched to a gene: 6. This CDR3 is 17 amino acids long. The germline V gene has CDR1 SGHTA and CDR2 FQGNSA. In nucleotides, the CDR3 is TGTGCCAGCAGCAACCGGACTAGCGGGAGGTCCACAGATACGCAGTATTTT. Translated, it gives CASSNRTSGRSTDTQYF.

CDR3 amino acids: CASEGDYNSPLHF. CDR3 DNA: TGTGCCAGCGAGGGGGACTATAATTCACCCCTCCACTTT. The rearrangement links TRBV2 to TRBJ1-6, with D possibly matching TRBD1 (6 bases). Germline V gene data show CDR1 as SNHLY and CDR2 as FYNNEI. The germline V and J ends were trimmed by 8 bases and 3 bases, with 8 bases remaining between them. The CDR3 runs 13 residues. Drawing the rest from reference TRBV2 and TRBJ1-6, the complete variable domain is EPEVTQTPSHQVTQMGQEVILRCVPISNHLYFYWYRQILGQKVEFLVSFYNNEISEKSEIFDDQFSVERPDGSNFTLKIRSTKLEDSAMYFCASEGDYNSPLHFGNGTRLTVT.